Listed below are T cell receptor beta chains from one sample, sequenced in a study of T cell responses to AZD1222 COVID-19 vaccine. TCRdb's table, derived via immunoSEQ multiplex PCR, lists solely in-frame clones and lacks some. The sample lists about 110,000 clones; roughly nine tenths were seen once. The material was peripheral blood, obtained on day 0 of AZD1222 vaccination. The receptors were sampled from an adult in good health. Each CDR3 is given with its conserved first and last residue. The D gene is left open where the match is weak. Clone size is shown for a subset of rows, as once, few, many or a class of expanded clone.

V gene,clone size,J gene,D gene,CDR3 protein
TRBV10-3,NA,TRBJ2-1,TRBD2,CAILAGERNEQFF
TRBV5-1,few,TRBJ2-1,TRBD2,CASSLTFRLAGETFVYNEQFF
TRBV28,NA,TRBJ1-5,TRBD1,CASTLAPGGGQPQHF
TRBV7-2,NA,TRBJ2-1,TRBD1,CASSLGPGTGGYNEQFF
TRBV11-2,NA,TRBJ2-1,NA,CASSHEIRDSPYNEQFF
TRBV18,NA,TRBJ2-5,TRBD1,CASSPDRGHQETQYF
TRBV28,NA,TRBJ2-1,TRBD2,CASGGAGGPSEQFF
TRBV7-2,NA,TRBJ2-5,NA,CASSLALGETQYF
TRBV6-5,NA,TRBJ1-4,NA,CASSYRQNEKLFF
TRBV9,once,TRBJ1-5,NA,CASSGGGGFNQPQHF
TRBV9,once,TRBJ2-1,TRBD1,CASSVDRGPAHNEQFF
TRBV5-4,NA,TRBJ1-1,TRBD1,CASSLRTGKAFF
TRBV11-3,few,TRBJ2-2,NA,CASSLTGELFF
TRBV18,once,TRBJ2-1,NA,CASSPRGRVDNEQFF